The text below deals with one TCR beta chain. Between the trimmed V and J ends, which lost 4 bases and 9 bases, there was a span of 13 bases. CDR1 MNHEY and CDR2 SMNVEV come from the germline V gene (reference sequence). This CDR3 has 13 amino acids. This sample was taken from a study of blood T cell repertoires in COVID-19. In the study overall: The cDNA or gDNA used as material had been derived from T cells, B-cell-depleted T cells, or PBMCs.

The data were produced by immunoSEQ multiplex PCR, yet TCRdb's version contains in-frame clones alone and is incomplete. The sample lists 130,000 or so clones, about 89% seen once, with approximately 4.3% in the top ten. It was during active infection that Seattle patients were enrolled and then longitudinally followed. The gene calls are TRBV27 and TRBJ1-5; D perhaps matches TRBD1 (5 bases). Specimen: peripheral blood. The sequence was collected from a man aged 55 to 70 with COVID-19, enrolled during active disease. The CDR3 region has the DNA TGTGCCAGCAGTTCCGGGGGAAATGGGCCCCAGCATTTT. Amino acids: CASSSGGNGPQHF.